This T cell receptor beta chain emerged from a study of T cell repertoires in ileal Crohn's disease. The assay was immunoSEQ multiplex PCR, and TCRdb's table has in-frame clones only and misses some. The data show roughly 11,000 clones, around 80% seen once. Trimming removed 0 bases from V and 3 bases from J, with 13 bases in between. The CDR3 loop spans 16 amino acids. In germline, CDR1 is LGHNA, CDR2 YNFKEQ. Sequenced material: ileal tissue. The origin of this receptor is an adult with Crohn's disease. V gene TRBV4-2 combines with J gene TRBJ2-3, with D possibly TRBD1 on 6 matching bases. As DNA, the CDR3 is TGTGCCAGCAGCCAAGATTTGGGGACACATACAGATACGCAGTATTTT. Translation gives CASSQDLGTHTDTQYF.